Detailed here is one TCR beta chain. Its antigen is not identified. This specimen belongs to a study of cytomegalovirus exposure and HLA in healthy donors. Study-level results: According to the study, roughly 160 TCR beta chains were cytomegalovirus-associated. Reports credit the classifier with highly specific, highly sensitive diagnosis of cytomegalovirus status. A few CMV-associated chains were confirmed in vitro to be specific for CMV antigens.

Sequenced by immunoSEQ multiplex PCR; TCRdb stores in-frame clones only, minus some. The sample shows 200,000 or so clones, 84% of them seen only once. CDR3 length: 15 residues. Losses at the gene ends were 5 bases for V and 4 bases for J; bases not matched to a gene: 6. The germline V gene encodes CDR1 SGHTA and CDR2 FQGTGA. Specimen: PBMCs. The source is a man between 18 and 35 years old in good health and CMV-seropositive. The chain employs TRBV7-3 and TRBJ1-2; 11 bases line up with TRBD1. CDR3 in amino acids: CASSEDGQGAYGYTF. CDR3 DNA sequence: TGTGCCAGCAGCGAGGACGGACAGGGGGCCTATGGCTACACCTTC.